Each of the 23 T cell receptor beta chains below was sequenced from the same sample in a study of a mutant IDH1 vaccine in newly diagnosed glioma. No antigen is known for these receptors. The time point denotes: week 35, safety follow-up. Alongside topical imiquimod, each dose of vaccine comprised 300 ug of mutant IDH1 20-mer peptide. This table comes from immunoSEQ multiplex PCR, and its TCRdb copy is limited to in-frame clones, with some not included. This table has roughly 54,000 clones, roughly 80% appearing once. The sequences come from PBMCs, collected from a glioma patient whose treatment included an IDH1 peptide vaccine. These receptors all stem from a young woman with glioma.

In this sample, this clone turned up a few times. The chain is built from TRBV4-1 and TRBJ2-2; D call uncertain. The CDR3 length is 12 residues. V lost 3 bases and J lost 8, with 7 bases in between. Germline V lookup: CDR1 MGHRA, CDR2 YSYEKL. In nucleotides, the CDR3 is TGCGCCAGCAGCCATATCAGAGGGGAGCTGTTTTTT. The encoded protein is CASSHIRGELFF.

J is TRBJ1-4 and V is TRBV25-1, with 8 bases identical to TRBD1. The CDR3 is 12 residues long. V lost 2 bases, J lost 14 bases, and 4 bases stayed unmatched. Germline lookup yields CDR1 MGHDK and CDR2 SYGVNS. The chain's CDR3 is CASSEIRDRLFF. The CDR3 region has the DNA TGTGCCAGCAGTGAAATCCGGGACAGGCTGTTTTTT.

The chain uses TRBV29-1 and TRBJ1-4, with unresolved D. There are 14 residues in the CDR3. Per germline, CDR1 SQVTM and CDR2 ANQGSEA. V was pared by 4 bases and J by 0 bases, with 9 bases between. CDR3 coding DNA: TGCAGCGTTGGGCGCGGGACAACTAATGAAAAACTGTTTTTT. Its translation: CSVGRGTTNEKLFF.

The sample holds one count of this clone. The CDR3 DNA follows: TGTGCCAGCAGTGAGAGGCTAGCGGGGTACACAGATACGCAGTATTTT. It yields the protein CASSERLAGYTDTQYF. The gene calls are TRBV2 and TRBJ2-3, with 9 bases that match TRBD2. The germline gives CDR1 SNHLY, CDR2 FYNNEI. J gave up 2 bases and V 3 bases, and 6 bases lay outside the gene matches. This CDR3 comprises 16 residues.

The CDR3 nucleotides are TGTGCCACCAGCAGAGAAGGACAGTATGGCCAGCCCCAGCATTTT. Its translation is CATSREGQYGQPQHF. The chain couples TRBV15 to TRBJ1-5, with a weak D call TRBD1 (6 bases). Germline CDR1 LNHNV, CDR2 YYDKDF (reference sequence). The CDR3 consists of 15 residues. Trimming took off 0 bases at V and 7 bases at J, with 13 bases between the two ends.

J is TRBJ2-7 and V is TRBV5-1, with no clear D. Germline V lookup: CDR1 SGHRS, CDR2 YFSETQ. The CDR3 covers 15 residues. With 4 bases removed from V and 2 bases from J, the gap between germline ends came to 16 bases. CDR3 in amino acids: CASSGDERFPYEQYF. The CDR3 DNA sequence: TGCGCCAGCAGCGGCGATGAGCGATTCCCCTACGAGCAGTACTTC.

The sample holds one count of this clone. The chain is built from TRBV19 and TRBJ2-5; the D is unclear. CDR1 is LNHDA and CDR2 is SQIVND in the germline V gene (reference sequence). The CDR3 spans 12 residues. The V gene lost 4 bases and the J gene lost 2 bases, with 5 bases spanning the gap. The CDR3 sequence: CASSNSQETQYF. CDR3 in DNA: TGTGCCAGTAGTAACAGTCAAGAGACCCAGTACTTC.

The J gene is TRBJ2-6, the V gene TRBV19, with D maybe TRBD1 (5 bases). V lost 5 bases, J lost 2 bases, and 13 bases lay in between. From germline, CDR1 is LNHDA and CDR2 SQIVND (reference sequence). CDR3 length equals 16 residues. The CDR3 DNA follows: TGTGCCAGTAGTTCAACACCAGGGACTGGGGCCAACGTCCTGACTTTC. Translating gives CASSSTPGTGANVLTF.

The chain recombines TRBV6-4 with TRBJ2-2; 14 positions match TRBD2. The CDR3 totals 17 residues. Germline trimming cut 5 bases from V and 4 bases from J; bases unmatched to any gene: 6. Germline loops: CDR1 MRHNA, CDR2 SNTAGT. CDR3 protein: CASSLTSGGAGTGELFF. The DNA of the CDR3 is TGTGCCAGCAGTTTGACTAGCGGGGGGGCCGGCACCGGGGAGCTGTTTTTT.

The chain recombines TRBV5-1 with TRBJ2-7; D uncertain. This CDR3 has 15 residues. Germline CDR1 SGHRS, CDR2 YFSETQ. Trimming left V 0 bases short and J 2 bases short, with 12 bases between. CDR3 region: CASSLGVSVTYEQYF. In nucleotides, the CDR3 is TGCGCCAGCAGCTTGGGAGTCAGTGTAACCTACGAGCAGTACTTC.

This clone has only one observation. The chain joins TRBV6-1 to TRBJ2-7; TRBD2 matches at 10 bases. With V trimmed by 8 bases and J by 5 bases, 9 bases remained unmatched. Germline V CDR1 and CDR2: MNHNS, SASEGT. The CDR3 runs to 14 residues. CDR3 in amino acids: CASLASGGLDEQYF. DNA for the CDR3: TGTGCCAGCTTAGCTAGCGGGGGTCTTGACGAGCAGTACTTC.

The chain recombines TRBV10-3 with TRBJ2-5; 7 nucleotides agree with TRBD1. There are 13 residues in the CDR3. CDR1 and CDR2 from the germline V gene are ENHRY and SYGVKD. V lost 10 bases, J lost 0 bases, and 5 bases stayed unmatched. Here the CDR3 DNA reads TGTGCCAGTTCAGGGGGAGACCAAGAGACCCAGTACTTC. Translating it yields CASSGGDQETQYF.

V usage is TRBV5-1 and J usage is TRBJ2-2, with a possible D match to TRBD1 (6 bases). Germline CDR1 and CDR2: SGHRS and YFSETQ. The CDR3 covers 14 residues. V lost 7 bases and J 6 bases, leaving 16 bases between the germline ends. In DNA, the CDR3 is TGCGCCAGCCGACTAATGGGGACATCCGGGGAGCTGTTTTTT. Translated: CASRLMGTSGELFF.

J is TRBJ1-1 and V is TRBV11-3; TRBD1 agrees at 11 bases. The CDR3 is 15 amino acids. After removal of 4 bases from V and 5 bases from J, the junction contained 6 bases not matched to a gene. CDR1 is SGHNT and CDR2 is YENEEA in the germline V gene. CDR3 sequence reads: CASSSSGQGGTEAFF. CDR3 nucleotides: TGTGCCAGCAGCTCCTCGGGACAGGGGGGAACTGAAGCTTTCTTT.

This clone was seen more than once but under ten times. The chain combines TRBV2 with TRBJ1-3; the D is unclear. CDR1 is SNHLY and CDR2 is FYNNEI in the germline V gene. Trimming cost V 1 base and J 11 bases, with 18 bases left between them. This CDR3 comprises 15 residues. CDR3 DNA sequence: TGTGCCAGCAGTGAAGGGACTACCCTTGGGGTCGCCATATATTTT. Translating gives CASSEGTTLGVAIYF.

The chain has TRBV29-1 and TRBJ2-7; the D is unclear. V was shortened by 6 bases and J by 5 bases, with 14 bases between the two germline ends. CDR3 length equals 12 residues. Germline assignment: CDR1 SQVTM and CDR2 ANQGSEA. The CDR3 loop is CSVRRAADEQYF. The CDR3 coding sequence is TGCAGCGTCCGTCGGGCCGCGGACGAGCAGTACTTC.

The chain recombines TRBV5-5 with TRBJ1-5, with D possibly matching TRBD1 (5 bases). CDR1 and CDR2 from the germline V gene are SGHKS and YYEKEE (reference sequence). V was cut by 2 bases and J by 12 bases, with 12 bases left in between. The CDR3 runs 12 residues. The CDR3 reads CASSFVQGRQHF. In nucleotides, the CDR3 is TGTGCCAGCAGCTTTGTCCAGGGACGCCAGCATTTT. Using reference TRBV5-5 and TRBJ1-5 for the parts outside the CDR3, the full variable domain is DAGVTQSPTHLIKTRGQQVTLRCSPISGHKSVSWYQQVLGQGPQFIFQYYEKEERGRGNFPDRFSARQFPNYSSELNVNALLLGDSALYLCASSFVQGRQHFGDGTRLSIL.

V is TRBV9 and J is TRBJ2-3; a possible D gene is TRBD2 (7 bases). Trimming removed 0 bases from V and 5 bases from J, with 16 bases in between. This CDR3 is 16 amino acids long. The germline V gene has CDR1 SGDLS and CDR2 YYNGEE. Here the CDR3 DNA reads TGTGCCAGCAGCGTAGGTGGCGGGGGCCCGGGAGATACGCAGTATTTT. It translates to CASSVGGGGPGDTQYF.

The chain is built from TRBV7-6 and TRBJ2-1; 12 positions agree with TRBD2. The germline gives CDR1 SGHVS, CDR2 FNYEAQ. V lost 5 bases, J lost 8 bases, and 4 bases stayed unmatched. The CDR3 has 14 residues. The CDR3 is CASSHRLAGDEQFF. CDR3 DNA: TGTGCCAGCAGCCATCGACTAGCGGGGGATGAGCAGTTCTTC.

The genes are TRBV6-6 and TRBJ1-1, with 7 bases identical to TRBD1. J was trimmed by 8 bases and V by 5 bases; bases with no gene match: 8. Germline loops: CDR1 MNHNY, CDR2 SVGAGI (reference sequence). This CDR3 spans 13 amino acids. CDR3 nucleotides: TGTGCCAGCAGTCTGGGACAGCCAAGGGAAGCTTTCTTT. This gives the protein CASSLGQPREAFF.

J is TRBJ1-2 and V is TRBV11-2; tentatively, D is TRBD1 (6 bases). Between the trimmed V and J ends, which lost 5 bases and 8 bases, there was a span of 12 bases. This CDR3 comprises 12 residues. Germline-derived CDR1 and CDR2 are SGHAT and FQNNGV. Here the CDR3 DNA reads TGTGCCAGCAGCGGGGGGGCTCGGGGCTACACCTTC. The encoded protein is CASSGGARGYTF. Full variable domain (remainder filled in from reference TRBV11-2 and TRBJ1-2): EAGVAQSPRYKIIEKRQSVAFWCNPISGHATLYWYQQILGQGPKLLIQFQNNGVVDDSQLPKDRFSAERLKGVDSTLKIQPAKLEDSAVYLCASSGGARGYTFGSGTRLTVV.

The V and J genes are TRBV13 and TRBJ1-2; D may be TRBD1 (5 bases). CDR3 length equals 17 residues. Germline V CDR1 and CDR2: PRHDT, FYEKMQ (reference sequence). Trimming cost V 5 bases and J 2 bases, with 21 bases left between them. The CDR3, as DNA: TGTGCCAGCAGCCCCCTGGCAGGGCCCGAGCCAAACTATGGCTACACCTTC. Translated, it gives CASSPLAGPEPNYGYTF.

The CDR3 sequence: CASSFRTGGTEAFF. The CDR3 coding sequence is TGTGCCAGCAGCTTTCGGACAGGAGGGACTGAAGCTTTCTTT. The chain links TRBV11-3 to TRBJ1-1, with TRBD1 identical over 7 bases. The CDR3 is 14 amino acids. Trimming removed 3 bases from V and 5 bases from J; junction bases left unmatched: 6. Germline CDR1 is SGHNT and CDR2 is YENEEA.